This T cell receptor (beta chain) was obtained from a study of a mutant IDH1 vaccine in newly diagnosed glioma. Points on this clone: Its antigen remains unidentified.

This sample's time point: week 23, last vaccination. With topical imiquimod, each dose of the vaccine consisted of 300 ug of mutant IDH1 20-mer peptide. The V gene's germline CDR1 is SGHDT and CDR2 YYEEEE. J was trimmed by 3 bases and V by 1 base; bases with no gene match: 4. This CDR3 region has 18 residues. TCRdb's table, derived via immunoSEQ multiplex PCR, lists solely in-frame clones and lacks some. The sample lists around 60,000 clones; roughly 84% were seen once. V usage is TRBV5-6 and J usage is TRBJ2-1; TRBD2 matches 16 bases. The origin of this receptor is a man aged 30-40 years with glioma. The material was PBMCs, obtained from a glioma patient whose treatment included an IDH1 peptide vaccine. The CDR3 loop is CASSLLGLAGGIYNEQFF. CDR3 nucleotides: TGTGCCAGCAGCTTGTTGGGACTAGCGGGGGGGATCTACAATGAGCAGTTCTTC.